This T cell receptor beta chain was identified during a study of lymphopenia after photon versus proton radiotherapy. Some clones are missing from TCRdb's copy, which holds only in-frame ones; the method was immunoSEQ multiplex PCR. The repertoire holds about 70,000 clones, with 92% as singletons. The CDR3 totals 15 residues. Germline CDR1 MNHEY, CDR2 SMNVEV (reference sequence). With V trimmed by 8 bases and J by 1 base, 9 bases remained unmatched. Comments on this clone: Its matching antigen is unknown.

Overall study results and limits: Proton therapy kept repertoires fairly stable, unlike photons, which gained effector/memory cells. Larger post-nadir TCR diversity loss correlated inversely with survival in deceased patients. After the lymphocyte nadir, photon-treated repertoires showed oligoclonal expansion, especially of CD8+ Temra cells. Better survival with proton therapy was suggested as possible, not demonstrated.

This receptor was identified in a woman aged 40 to 50 with cholangiocarcinoma. The input for sequencing was peripheral blood, taken from a patient treated with photon-based radiotherapy. The V call is TRBV27, the J call TRBJ2-7, with 9 bases fitting TRBD1. The CDR3 protein is CASSATGTGSYEQYF. CDR3 DNA: TGTGCCAGCTCCGCCACCGGGACAGGGTCCTACGAGCAGTACTTC.